The source of this T cell receptor (beta chain) is a study of blood T cells in healthy people across ages. Whole-study findings and limits: Naive T cell percentage showed a strong correlation with TCR beta diversity.

To note about this clonotype: Its antigen is unidentified.

Through a sample-barcoded 5' primer and a J-beta primer mix, a second PCR was run for roughly 7 to 12 cycles. TCRdb re-called the 5' RACE reads through MiXCR, storing one row per CDR3 protein. The sample consists of 500,000 to 650,000 distinct CDR3 sequences, about a quarter of them appearing once. CDR1 and CDR2 from the germline V gene are DFQATT and SNEGSKA (reference sequence). The V gene lost 3 bases and the J gene lost 6 bases, with 8 bases spanning the gap. The CDR3 is 12 amino acids. Another study also made use of these data, one on T cells of mothers and their children.

V is TRBV20-1 and J is TRBJ2-2; possibly TRBD1 or TRBD2 for D (5 bases each). Sequencing was performed on blood. This TCR was sampled from a boy aged 2 to 9 in good health. CDR3 sequence: CSARGPPGELFF. CDR3 coding DNA: TGCAGTGCTAGGGGACCACCCGGGGAGCTGTTTTTT.